One T cell receptor (beta chain) is described in this entry. Its antigen remains unknown. This could be a read error, since a much larger clone is one nucleotide away. The data derive from a study of spatial heterogeneity in lung cancer. Study at large: Beta-chain sequences consistently outnumbered alpha-chain sequences in detection.

The CDR3 length is 13 residues. Trimming stripped 6 bases from V and 4 bases from J, with 10 bases between. Per germline, CDR1 MNHNS and CDR2 SASEGT. TCRdb re-analysed the 5' RACE reads in MiXCR, keeping a single row per CDR3 protein. The data contain about 16,000 distinct CDR3 sequences, roughly 5.7% of them singletons. Time point meaning: sample taken at primary tumor resection. There were some 70 donors, all of them untreated patients with early-stage non-small cell lung cancer. TCRs were sequenced from unsorted whole RNA of tumor, nontumor lung or PBMC. Study-level findings and limits: Mutation counts in tumors were tracked by counts of expanded intratumoral alpha and beta TCRs.

The source is a female donor with early-stage non-small cell lung cancer. The sequencing here drew on lung tumor tissue, taken at surgery. The V and J genes are TRBV6-1 and TRBJ1-5; no clear D gene. CDR3 residues: CASRLGGNQPQHF. CDR3 DNA: TGTGCCAGCAGATTGGGCGGGAATCAGCCCCAGCATTTT.